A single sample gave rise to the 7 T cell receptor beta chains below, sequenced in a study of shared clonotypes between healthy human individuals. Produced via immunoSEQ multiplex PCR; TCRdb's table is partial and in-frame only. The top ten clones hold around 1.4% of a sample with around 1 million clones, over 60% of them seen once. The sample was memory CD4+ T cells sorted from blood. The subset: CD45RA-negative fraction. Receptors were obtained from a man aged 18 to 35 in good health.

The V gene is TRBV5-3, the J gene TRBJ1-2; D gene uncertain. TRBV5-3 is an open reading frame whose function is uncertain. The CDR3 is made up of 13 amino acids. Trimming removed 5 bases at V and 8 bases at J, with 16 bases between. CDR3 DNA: TGTGCCAGAAGACTTGACCGGATTAGAGGCTACACCTTC. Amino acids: CARRLDRIRGYTF.

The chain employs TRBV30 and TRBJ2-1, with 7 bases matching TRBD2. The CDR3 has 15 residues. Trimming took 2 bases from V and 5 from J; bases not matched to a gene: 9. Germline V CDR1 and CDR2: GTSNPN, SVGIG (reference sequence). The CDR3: CAWSMTGGKNNEQFF. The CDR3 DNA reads TGTGCCTGGAGTATGACGGGGGGTAAGAACAATGAGCAGTTCTTC.

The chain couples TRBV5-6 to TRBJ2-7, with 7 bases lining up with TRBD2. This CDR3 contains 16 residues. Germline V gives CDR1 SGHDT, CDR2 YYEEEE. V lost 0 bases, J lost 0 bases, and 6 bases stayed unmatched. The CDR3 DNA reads TGTGCCAGCAGCTTGGATCGGGGGGAGAGCTCCTACGAGCAGTACTTC. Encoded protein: CASSLDRGESSYEQYF.

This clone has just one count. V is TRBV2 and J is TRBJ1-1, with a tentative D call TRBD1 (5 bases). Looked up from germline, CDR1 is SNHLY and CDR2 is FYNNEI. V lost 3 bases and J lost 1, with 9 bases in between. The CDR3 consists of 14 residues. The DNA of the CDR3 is TGTGCCAGCAGTGATTGGGGCTCGAACACTGAAGCTTTCTTT. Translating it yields CASSDWGSNTEAFF. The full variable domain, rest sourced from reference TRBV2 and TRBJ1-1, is EPEVTQTPSHQVTQMGQEVILRCVPISNHLYFYWYRQILGQKVEFLVSFYNNEISEKSEIFDDQFSVERPDGSNFTLKIRSTKLEDSAMYFCASSDWGSNTEAFFGQGTRLTVV.

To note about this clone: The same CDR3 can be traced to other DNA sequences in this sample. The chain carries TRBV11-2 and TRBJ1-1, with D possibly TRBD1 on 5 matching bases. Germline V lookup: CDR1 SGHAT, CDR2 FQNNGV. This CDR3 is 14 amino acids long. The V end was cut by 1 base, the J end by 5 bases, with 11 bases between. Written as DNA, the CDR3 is TGTGCCAGCAGCTTAGGAATGGGGGGTACTGAAGCTTTCTTT. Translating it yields CASSLGMGGTEAFF.

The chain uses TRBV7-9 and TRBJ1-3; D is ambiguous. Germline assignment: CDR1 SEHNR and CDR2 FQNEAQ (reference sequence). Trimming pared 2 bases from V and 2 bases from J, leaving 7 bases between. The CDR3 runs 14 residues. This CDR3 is CASSLTVPGNTIYF. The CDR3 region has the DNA TGTGCCAGCAGCTTAACAGTCCCTGGAAACACCATATATTTT.

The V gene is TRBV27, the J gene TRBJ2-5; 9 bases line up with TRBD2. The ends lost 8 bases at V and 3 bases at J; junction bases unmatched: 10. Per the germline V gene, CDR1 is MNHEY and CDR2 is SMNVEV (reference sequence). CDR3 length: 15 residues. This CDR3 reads CASCSGLAGKETQYF. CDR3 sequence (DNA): TGTGCCAGCTGTAGCGGTCTAGCGGGGAAAGAGACCCAGTACTTC.